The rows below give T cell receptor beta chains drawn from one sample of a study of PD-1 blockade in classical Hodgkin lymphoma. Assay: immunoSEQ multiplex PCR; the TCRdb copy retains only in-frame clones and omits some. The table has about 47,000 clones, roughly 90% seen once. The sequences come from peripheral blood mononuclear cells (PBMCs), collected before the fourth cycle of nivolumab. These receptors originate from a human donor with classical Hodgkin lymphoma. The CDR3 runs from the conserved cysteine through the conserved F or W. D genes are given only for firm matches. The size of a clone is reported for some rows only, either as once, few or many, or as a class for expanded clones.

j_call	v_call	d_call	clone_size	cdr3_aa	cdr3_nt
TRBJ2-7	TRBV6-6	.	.	CASSTTYEQYF	TGTGCCAGCAGTACAACTTACGAGCAGTACTTC
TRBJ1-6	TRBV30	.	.	CAWSAEQGLNSPLHF	TGTGCCTGGAGTGCTGAGCAGGGCCTTAATTCACCCCTCCACTTT
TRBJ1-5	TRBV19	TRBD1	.	CASSIADRENQPQHF	TGTGCCAGTAGTATAGCTGACAGGGAAAATCAGCCCCAGCATTTT
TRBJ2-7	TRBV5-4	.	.	CASSLIASAGEQYF	TGTGCCAGCAGCTTGATCGCCTCGGCGGGTGAGCAGTACTTC
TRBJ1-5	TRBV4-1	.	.	CASTPGGGSNQPQHF	TGCGCCAGCACTCCGGGGGGGGGAAGCAATCAGCCCCAGCATTTT
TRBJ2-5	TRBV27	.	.	CASSFLDSETQYF	TGTGCCAGCAGTTTCTTAGATTCGGAGACCCAGTACTTC
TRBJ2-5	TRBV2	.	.	CASSERASQETQYF	TGTGCCAGCAGTGAAAGGGCTTCACAAGAGACCCAGTACTTC
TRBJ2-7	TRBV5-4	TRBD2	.	CASSFTRTSGTYEQYF	TGTGCCAGCAGCTTTACGAGGACTAGCGGGACCTACGAGCAGTACTTC
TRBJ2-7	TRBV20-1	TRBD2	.	CSGASGYEQYF	TGCAGTGGGGCTAGCGGCTACGAGCAGTACTTC
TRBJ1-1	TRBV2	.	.	CASRKTQRNTEAFF	TGTGCCAGCAGAAAAACTCAGAGGAACACTGAAGCTTTCTTT
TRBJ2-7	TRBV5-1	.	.	CASSFYSLLYEQYF	TGCGCCAGCAGCTTTTATTCGCTACTATACGAGCAGTACTTC
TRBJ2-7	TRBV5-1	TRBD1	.	CASSRGQYAYEQYF	TGCGCCAGCAGCCGGGGACAGTACGCTTACGAGCAGTACTTC
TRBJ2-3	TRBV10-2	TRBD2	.	CASSGLASSTDTQYF	TGCGCCAGCAGTGGACTAGCCTCTAGCACAGATACGCAGTATTTT
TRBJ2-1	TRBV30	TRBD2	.	CAWSRWRLAGLTSSYNEQFF	TGTGCCTGGAGTAGGTGGAGGCTAGCGGGACTTACCTCCTCCTACAATGAGCAGTTCTTC
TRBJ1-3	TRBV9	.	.	CASSEQEPRSGNTIYF	TGTGCCAGCAGCGAGCAAGAACCCCGCTCTGGAAACACCATATATTTT
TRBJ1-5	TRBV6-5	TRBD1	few	CASRATGGRQPQHF	TGTGCCAGCAGAGCCACAGGGGGCAGGCAGCCCCAGCATTTT
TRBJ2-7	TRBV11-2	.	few	CASSPRTLPSYEQYF	TGTGCCAGCAGCCCCAGGACTCTCCCGAGCTACGAGCAGTACTTC
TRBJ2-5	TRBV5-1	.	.	CASSPGVFQETQYF	TGCGCCAGCAGCCCCGGGGTCTTCCAAGAGACCCAGTACTTC
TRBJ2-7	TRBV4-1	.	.	CASSHYLDRLYEQYF	TGCGCCAGCAGCCACTACCTCGACAGGCTCTACGAGCAGTACTTC
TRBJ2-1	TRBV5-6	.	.	CASSLVTADNNEQFF	TGTGCCAGCAGCTTGGTCACAGCCGACAACAATGAGCAGTTCTTC
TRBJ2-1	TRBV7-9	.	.	CASSLRQGKHGNEQFF	TGTGCCAGCAGCTTGCGGCAGGGAAAGCATGGGAATGAGCAGTTCTTC
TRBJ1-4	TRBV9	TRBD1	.	CASSETGGNEKLFF	TGTGCCAGCAGCGAGACAGGGGGGAATGAAAAACTGTTTTTT
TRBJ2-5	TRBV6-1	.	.	CASSEPSTQYF	TGTGCCAGCAGTGAACCAAGTACCCAGTACTTC
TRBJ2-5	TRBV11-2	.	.	CASRRQETQYF	TGTGCCAGCAGACGGCAAGAGACCCAGTACTTC
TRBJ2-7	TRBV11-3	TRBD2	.	CASSLTSGSPEQYF	TGTGCCAGCAGCTTGACTAGCGGGAGTCCCGAGCAGTACTTC
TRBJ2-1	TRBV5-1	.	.	CASTFFTPRDEQFF	TGCGCCAGCACCTTTTTTACACCTAGGGATGAGCAGTTCTTC
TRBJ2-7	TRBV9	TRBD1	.	CASSATGTGPSYEQYF	TGTGCCAGCAGCGCTACCGGGACAGGGCCCTCCTACGAGCAGTACTTC
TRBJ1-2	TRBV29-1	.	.	CSVDRGMGGYTF	TGCAGCGTTGATAGGGGAATGGGCGGCTACACCTTC
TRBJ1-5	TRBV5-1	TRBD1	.	CASSLTTGGQPQHF	TGCGCCAGCAGCTTGACGACAGGGGGCCAGCCCCAGCATTTT
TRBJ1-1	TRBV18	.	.	CASSSYQANTEAFF	TGTGCCAGCTCATCATATCAGGCTAACACTGAAGCTTTCTTT
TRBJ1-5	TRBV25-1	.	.	CASSRSPGNQPQHF	TGTGCCAGCAGTCGAAGCCCTGGCAATCAGCCCCAGCATTTT
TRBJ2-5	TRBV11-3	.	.	CASSLASSETQYF	TGTGCCAGCAGCTTAGCCTCCTCGGAGACCCAGTACTTC
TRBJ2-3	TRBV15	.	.	CATSRDLNTQYF	TGTGCCACCAGCAGAGATCTGAATACGCAGTATTTT
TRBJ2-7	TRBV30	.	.	CAWADNLAYEQYF	TGTGCCTGGGCGGACAACCTCGCCTACGAGCAGTACTTC
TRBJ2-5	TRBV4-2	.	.	CASSHVQETQYF	TGTGCCAGCAGCCATGTCCAAGAGACCCAGTACTTC
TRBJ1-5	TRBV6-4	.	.	CASSERERRPTRNQPQHF	TGTGCCAGCAGTGAAAGAGAGAGGAGGCCAACCCGCAATCAGCCCCAGCATTTT
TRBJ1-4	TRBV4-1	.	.	CASSGTGYELEKLFF	TGCGCCAGCAGCGGAACAGGGTATGAACTTGAAAAACTGTTTTTT
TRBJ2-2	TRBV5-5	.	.	CASSFDSQHTGELFF	TGTGCCAGCAGTTTTGACAGTCAGCACACCGGGGAGCTGTTTTTT
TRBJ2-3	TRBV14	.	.	CASSRWTAGTDTQYF	TGTGCCAGCAGCCGGTGGACAGCTGGGACAGATACGCAGTATTTT
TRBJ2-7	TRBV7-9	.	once	CASSLVYEQYF	TGTGCCAGCAGCTTAGTGTACGAGCAGTACTTC
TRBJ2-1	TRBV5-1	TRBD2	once	CASTLAGGSMRQQFF	TGCGCCAGCACTCTAGCGGGAGGGTCTATGAGGCAGCAGTTCTTC
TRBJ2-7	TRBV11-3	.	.	CASSRHLMSYEQYF	TGTGCCAGCAGTAGACATCTAATGTCCTACGAGCAGTACTTC
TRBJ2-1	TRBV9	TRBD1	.	CASSVDDRTGEFF	TGTGCCAGCAGCGTAGATGATCGGACAGGCGAGTTCTTC
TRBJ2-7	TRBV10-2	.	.	CASSVLDREQYF	TGCGCCAGCTCAGTCCTCGACCGCGAGCAGTACTTC
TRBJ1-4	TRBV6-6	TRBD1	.	CASRGQGNGKEKLFF	TGTGCCAGCAGGGGACAGGGGAACGGGAAAGAAAAACTGTTTTTT
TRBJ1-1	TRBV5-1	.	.	CASSDSARGTEAFF	TGCGCCAGCAGCGATTCGGCGAGAGGGACTGAAGCTTTCTTT
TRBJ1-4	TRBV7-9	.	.	CASSLVRGYNEKLFF	TGTGCCAGCAGCTTAGTTCGGGGATACAATGAAAAACTGTTTTTT
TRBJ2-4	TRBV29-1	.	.	CSVYRVDIQYF	TGCAGCGTGTACAGGGTTGACATTCAGTACTTC
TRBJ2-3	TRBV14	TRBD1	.	CASSQARPGQGTDTQYF	TGTGCCAGCAGCCAAGCTCGACCGGGACAGGGAACAGATACGCAGTATTTT
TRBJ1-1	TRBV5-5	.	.	CASSLAWNTEAFF	TGTGCCAGCAGCTTGGCCTGGAACACTGAAGCTTTCTTT
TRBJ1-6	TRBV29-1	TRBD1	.	CSVLTGSGNSPLHF	TGCAGCGTGCTGACAGGGTCGGGCAATTCACCCCTCCACTTT
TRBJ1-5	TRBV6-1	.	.	CASSEAHPPINQPQHF	TGTGCCAGCAGTGAAGCGCACCCTCCGATAAATCAGCCCCAGCATTTT
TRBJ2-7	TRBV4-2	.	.	CASSPRAEGLSFEQYF	TGTGCCAGCAGCCCCAGGGCGGAGGGTTTGTCGTTCGAGCAGTACTTC
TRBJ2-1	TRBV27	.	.	CASSLYNEQFF	TGTGCCAGCAGCCTTTACAATGAGCAGTTCTTC
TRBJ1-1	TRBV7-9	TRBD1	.	CASSLRYLGQGVYTEAFF	TGTGCCAGCAGCTTACGGTATTTGGGACAGGGGGTTTACACTGAAGCTTTCTTT
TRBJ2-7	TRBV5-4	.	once	CASSFPATYEQYF	TGTGCCAGCAGCTTCCCCGCAACCTACGAGCAGTACTTC
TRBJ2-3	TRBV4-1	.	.	CASSQDTPQLTLDTQYF	TGCGCCAGCAGCCAAGACACGCCGCAATTGACGTTAGATACGCAGTATTTT
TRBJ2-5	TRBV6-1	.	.	CASSESMWSGTQYF	TGTGCCAGCAGTGAATCGATGTGGTCCGGGACCCAGTACTTC